This T cell receptor (beta chain) was found in a study of shared clonotypes between healthy human individuals. Study results and caveats: Investigators collected only blood, and repertoires in tissues likely differ. The four-donor shared clonotypes exceeded non-shared clonotypes in generation probability, with non-shared ones scoring lower.

About this clone itself: Its specificity is unknown.

Per sorted-subset replicate PCR, input was about 180 ng DNA, representing tens of thousands of T cell genomes. Only in-frame clones appear in the TCRdb table, and some are missing; sequencing was by immunoSEQ multiplex PCR. The sample shows roughly 2.4 million clones, 95% of them seen only once. Each sample came from a Caucasian adult donor living in Nashville, Tennessee. The CDR3 sequence is 14 residues long. Germline V gene lookup returns CDR1 SGHRS and CDR2 YFSETQ. Trimming took off 7 bases at V and 1 base at J, with 14 bases between the two ends. Sequencing input: naive CD4+ T cells sorted from blood. Subset here: CD45RA+ positively selected. V usage is TRBV5-1 and J usage is TRBJ2-5; no definite D call. The receptor was isolated from a young man in good health. CDR3 loop: CASRTRLSQETQYF. DNA for the CDR3: TGCGCCAGCCGGACCCGTCTGTCCCAAGAGACCCAGTACTTC.